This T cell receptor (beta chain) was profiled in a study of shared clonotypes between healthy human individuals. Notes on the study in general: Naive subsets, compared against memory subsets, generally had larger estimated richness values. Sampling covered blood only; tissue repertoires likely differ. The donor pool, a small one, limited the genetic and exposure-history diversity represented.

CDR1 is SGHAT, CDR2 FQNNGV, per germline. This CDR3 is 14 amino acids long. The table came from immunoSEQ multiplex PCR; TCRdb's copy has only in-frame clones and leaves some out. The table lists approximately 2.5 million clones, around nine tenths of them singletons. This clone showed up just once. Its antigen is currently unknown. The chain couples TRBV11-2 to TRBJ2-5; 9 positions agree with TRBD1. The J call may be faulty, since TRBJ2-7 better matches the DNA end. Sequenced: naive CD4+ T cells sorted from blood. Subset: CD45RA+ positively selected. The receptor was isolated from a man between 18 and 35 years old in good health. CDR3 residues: CASSPGTGIYEQYF. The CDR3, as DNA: TGTGCCAGCAGCCCCGGGACAGGGATCTACGAGCAGTACTTC.